What follows are 27 T cell receptor beta chains derived from one specimen sequenced in a study of shared clonotypes between healthy human individuals. TCRdb's copy holds only in-frame clones and misses some; the assay was immunoSEQ multiplex PCR. The sample contains nearly 500,000 clones, 76% of which appear only once. Sequenced sample: PBMCs. The source is a woman aged 40 to 55 in good health. Some clones in this sample may be carry-over from other donors' samples.

This clone has a handful of counts. The chain employs TRBV9 and TRBJ1-5; D possibly corresponds to TRBD1 (6 bases). Germline loops: CDR1 SGDLS, CDR2 YYNGEE. CDR3 length equals 12 residues. V lost 3 bases and J lost 12, with 13 bases in between. CDR3 in amino acids: CASSAEDRNQHF. The CDR3 DNA is TGTGCCAGCAGCGCTGAGGACAGAAACCAGCATTTT.

In this sample, this clone turned up once. This chain links TRBV19 with TRBJ2-7; 9 bases fit TRBD1. With 8 bases clipped from V and 4 bases from J, the junction kept 6 bases outside the gene matches. Per the germline V gene, CDR1 is LNHDA and CDR2 is SQIVND (reference sequence). This CDR3 region has 13 residues. The CDR3 reads CASGEQGAYEQYF. CDR3 DNA: TGTGCCAGTGGCGAACAGGGGGCTTACGAGCAGTACTTC.

The genes are TRBV7-3 and TRBJ2-7; 7 nucleotides align to TRBD1. The CDR3 is 15 residues long. The V gene's germline CDR1 is SGHTA and CDR2 FQGTGA. The trim removed 5 bases at V and 5 bases at J, leaving 12 bases unmatched. For the CDR3, the DNA is TGTGCCAGCAGCCCCGGACAGGCAGCGACCGACGAGCAGTACTTC. Its translation: CASSPGQAATDEQYF.

As concerns this clone: This sequence may be a read error, since a much larger clone differs from it by one base. This chain uses TRBV30 with TRBJ1-5; 8 bases fit TRBD1. The length of the CDR3 is 15 residues. The germline gives CDR1 GTSNPN, CDR2 SVGIG (reference sequence). The ends lost 5 bases at V and 2 bases at J; junction bases unmatched: 8. The DNA for the CDR3 is TGTGCCTGGGCCGAGACAGGGGTGCGCAATCAGCCCCAGCATTTT. Protein: CAWAETGVRNQPQHF.

This chain joins TRBV5-4 and TRBJ2-5; D possibly corresponds to TRBD2 (5 bases). The CDR3 consists of 13 residues. Germline CDR1 reads SGHNT; CDR2 reads YYREEE (reference sequence). V shed 5 bases and J shed 5 bases, with 13 bases lying between them. As DNA, the CDR3 is TGTGCCAGCAGTCTAGCTCGTAGGGAGACCCAGTACTTC. Encoded protein: CASSLARRETQYF.

This clone has a count of ten or more. The V call is TRBV10-1, the J call TRBJ1-2; D is unresolved. The CDR3 is made up of 13 amino acids. The germline gives CDR1 WNHNN, CDR2 SYGVQD (reference sequence). Trimming stripped 4 bases from V and 2 bases from J, with 8 bases between. This CDR3 reads CASSGERNYGYTF. The DNA of the CDR3 is TGCGCCAGCAGTGGCGAGAGAAACTATGGCTACACCTTC.

The sample holds one count of this clone. The chain combines TRBV7-6 with TRBJ1-1; 10 bases fit TRBD1. Trimming at V came to 5 bases and at J to 1 base, leaving 16 bases not matched to a gene. The germline CDR1 and CDR2 sequences are SGHVS and FNYEAQ. This CDR3 is 19 amino acids long. CDR3 in amino acids: CASSLRPGQGPERNTEAFF. In DNA form, the CDR3 reads TGTGCCAGCAGCCTCCGACCGGGACAGGGGCCCGAAAGGAACACTGAAGCTTTCTTT.

A word on this clone: One base away lies a much larger clone, so this may be a sequencing read error. This chain connects TRBV15 to TRBJ1-3; D uncertain. The CDR3 sequence is 15 residues long. Germline CDR1 is LNHNV and CDR2 is YYDKDF (reference sequence). The CDR3 protein is CATSRDRRSGNTIHF. In DNA, the CDR3 is TGTGCCACCAGCAGAGACAGGCGCTCTGGAAACACCATACATTTT.

The chain uses TRBV9 and TRBJ2-7; D gene ambiguous. The CDR3 has 15 amino acids. V was cut by 0 bases and J by 2 bases, with 12 bases left in between. Per germline, CDR1 SGDLS and CDR2 YYNGEE. In DNA, the CDR3 is TGTGCCAGCAGCGTAGAGTCCCAAAACCCCTACGAGCAGTACTTC. It codes for CASSVESQNPYEQYF.

J is TRBJ1-2 and V is TRBV2, with D maybe TRBD1 (6 bases). The germline gives CDR1 SNHLY, CDR2 FYNNEI. Between the trimmed V and J ends, which lost 2 bases and 3 bases, there was a span of 16 bases. CDR3 length equals 16 residues. The DNA for the CDR3 is TGTGCCAGCAGTGAAAGTTGGGCAGGGGTTGACTATGGCTACACCTTC. This gives the protein CASSESWAGVDYGYTF.

The chain links TRBV7-9 to TRBJ2-7; a weak D match, TRBD1 (6 bases). Per germline, CDR1 SEHNR and CDR2 FQNEAQ (reference sequence). V was trimmed by 1 base and J by 6 bases, leaving 19 bases between them. CDR3 length equals 16 residues. The CDR3 nucleotides read TGTGCCAGCAGCTTAGGTGGCCTCGGACAGTTTTCCGAGCAGTACTTC. It codes for CASSLGGLGQFSEQYF.

The rearrangement uses TRBV11-2 and TRBJ2-2, with TRBD2 matching over 9 bases. The V segment lost 2 bases and the J segment 5 bases; nucleotides outside the gene matches: 9. In germline, CDR1 is SGHAT, CDR2 FQNNGV. CDR3 length: 17 amino acids. CDR3 bases: TGTGCCAGCAGCTTATTTAGCGGGAGTCGAGTTACCGGGGAGCTGTTTTTT. This gives the protein CASSLFSGSRVTGELFF.

The rearrangement links TRBV7-2 to TRBJ2-4; 11 bases match TRBD2. The CDR3 is 15 residues long. The V gene's germline CDR1 is SGHTA and CDR2 FQGNSA. V shed 4 bases and J 8 bases; nucleotides not matched to a gene: 7. CDR3 nucleotides: TGTGCCAGCAGCTCAACACTAGCGGGAGAACACATTCAGTACTTC. It is translated as CASSSTLAGEHIQYF.

This clone was seen a few times. J is TRBJ1-2 and V is TRBV27; 11 bases align to TRBD1. Germline V CDR1 and CDR2: MNHEY, SMNVEV (reference sequence). Trimming at V came to 6 bases and at J to 7 bases, leaving 10 bases not matched to a gene. The CDR3 loop spans 15 amino acids. This CDR3 is CASRGSGQGVGGYTF. The CDR3 region has the DNA TGTGCCAGCAGAGGATCGGGACAGGGGGTGGGTGGCTACACCTTC.

The V call is TRBV7-6, the J call TRBJ1-3; D remains unclear. The CDR3 loop spans 13 amino acids. Germline V gene data show CDR1 as SGHVS and CDR2 as FNYEAQ. Trimming took off 4 bases at V and 0 bases at J, with 4 bases between the two ends. The CDR3 sequence is CASSSPSGNTIYF. CDR3 coding DNA: TGTGCCAGCAGCTCTCCCTCTGGAAACACCATATATTTT.

The chain is built from TRBV29-1 and TRBJ2-1; D is unclear. This CDR3 is 11 amino acids long. Germline V lookup: CDR1 SQVTM, CDR2 ANQGSEA. V was clipped by 2 bases and J by 15 bases, with 14 bases between them. CDR3 sequence reads: CSVEISTRVFF. DNA for the CDR3: TGCAGCGTTGAAATCAGCACCCGGGTGTTCTTC.

The chain uses TRBV6-5 and TRBJ2-5, with TRBD1 identical over 8 bases. Germline V lookup: CDR1 MNHEY, CDR2 SVGAGI. The CDR3 totals 15 residues. V shed 6 bases and J 1 base; nucleotides not matched to a gene: 7. The CDR3 loop reads CASSPGQATQETQYF. For the CDR3, the DNA is TGTGCCAGCAGCCCGGGACAGGCCACCCAAGAGACCCAGTACTTC.

The chain is built from TRBV11-2 and TRBJ1-1; 7 bases match TRBD1. Germline CDR1 reads SGHAT; CDR2 reads FQNNGV. V lost 3 bases to trimming and J lost 1 base; unmatched junction nucleotides: 17. There are 19 residues in the CDR3. CDR3 coding DNA: TGTGCCAGCAGCTTGTCGGTCCCGTGGGGGACAGTAAAGAACACTGAAGCTTTCTTT. It encodes CASSLSVPWGTVKNTEAFF. Full variable domain (outside the CDR3, taken from reference TRBV11-2 and TRBJ1-1): EAGVAQSPRYKIIEKRQSVAFWCNPISGHATLYWYQQILGQGPKLLIQFQNNGVVDDSQLPKDRFSAERLKGVDSTLKIQPAKLEDSAVYLCASSLSVPWGTVKNTEAFFGQGTRLTVV.

The V and J genes are TRBV7-2 and TRBJ2-1; 11 nucleotides line up with TRBD2. Germline CDR1 reads SGHTA; CDR2 reads FQGNSA. With 1 base clipped from V and 0 bases from J, the junction kept 5 bases outside the gene matches. This CDR3 is 18 amino acids long. CDR3 nucleotides: TGTGCCAGCAGCTTAGGGACTAGCGGGTTTAGCTCCTACAATGAGCAGTTCTTC. Amino acids: CASSLGTSGFSSYNEQFF.

The V call is TRBV6-5, the J call TRBJ2-7, with TRBD1 identical over 7 bases. CDR3 length: 15 amino acids. CDR1 MNHEY and CDR2 SVGAGI come from the germline V gene. V lost 5 bases, J lost 1 base, and 8 bases stayed unmatched. As DNA, the CDR3 is TGTGCCAGCAGTCTCGGGTCAGGGGGTTCCTACGAGCAGTACTTC. Its translation: CASSLGSGGSYEQYF.

The chain joins TRBV10-2 to TRBJ2-3; TRBD2 matches 9 bases. The V segment lost 2 bases and the J segment 3 bases; nucleotides outside the gene matches: 0. Germline V CDR1 and CDR2: WSHSY, SAAADI. The CDR3 length is 14 residues. DNA of the CDR3: TGCGCCAGCAGTGAGGCGGGAGGGACAGATACGCAGTATTTT. Its translation is CASSEAGGTDTQYF.

V and J are TRBV5-1 and TRBJ2-3, with 11 nucleotides matching TRBD2. J gave up 4 bases and V 5 bases, and 9 bases lay outside the gene matches. CDR3 length: 16 residues. Looked up from germline, CDR1 is SGHRS and CDR2 is YFSETQ. This chain's CDR3 is CASSTSGSWEADTQYF. The CDR3 DNA follows: TGCGCCAGCAGTACTAGCGGGAGTTGGGAGGCAGATACGCAGTATTTT.

This clone was detected a few times. The rearrangement uses TRBV6-1 and TRBJ1-2; 7 nucleotides agree with TRBD1. This CDR3 is 13 amino acids long. After removal of 3 bases from V and 4 bases from J, the junction contained 2 bases not matched to a gene. Per the germline V gene, CDR1 is MNHNS and CDR2 is SASEGT. The CDR3 here is CASSETGLYGYTF. Written as DNA, the CDR3 is TGTGCCAGCAGTGAGACAGGGCTCTATGGCTACACCTTC.

The chain carries TRBV5-8 and TRBJ1-4; maybe TRBD1 (5 bases). Trimming cost V 4 bases and J 5 bases, with 15 bases left between them. Germline V gene sequence: CDR1 SGHTS, CDR2 YDEGEE. The CDR3 sequence is 15 residues long. CDR3 in amino acids: CASSRWGLVNEKLFF. The CDR3 bases are TGTGCCAGCAGCCGCTGGGGCCTTGTAAATGAAAAACTGTTTTTT.

On this clone itself: Likely a read error: the CDR3 ends without its conserved phenylalanine or tryptophan. Additional DNA sequences in this sample encode the identical CDR3. This chain uses TRBV2 with TRBJ2-2; D possibly corresponds to TRBD2 (6 bases). This CDR3 has 16 amino acids. The germline V gene encodes CDR1 SNHLY and CDR2 FYNNEI. V lost 8 bases, J lost 4 bases, and 20 bases lay in between. The CDR3 sequence is CASSGTGVGLTGELFS. The CDR3 bases are TGTGCCAGCTCCGGGACGGGGGTCGGTCTCACCGGGGAGCTGTTTTCT.

The gene calls are TRBV7-3 and TRBJ2-3, with 16 bases matching TRBD2. Germline trimming cut 5 bases from V and 1 base from J; bases unmatched to any gene: 9. Per the germline V gene, CDR1 is SGHTA and CDR2 is FQGTGA. The CDR3 has 19 residues. Written as DNA, the CDR3 is TGTGCCAGCAGCGCCCGGGGACTAGCGGGAGGGAGGGGCACAGATACGCAGTATTTT. It encodes CASSARGLAGGRGTDTQYF.

The rearrangement uses TRBV6-5 and TRBJ1-2; tentatively, D is TRBD1 (5 bases). The V end lost 5 bases, the J end lost 7 bases, and 17 bases lay between the germline ends. Germline CDR1 MNHEY, CDR2 SVGAGI. The CDR3 is 14 residues long. The CDR3 is CASSPSLAGGGYTF. CDR3 sequence (DNA): TGTGCCAGCAGTCCCAGTTTGGCGGGGGGTGGCTACACCTTC.